This TCR beta chain originates from a study of patients and donors after allogeneic stem cell transplantation. This clonotype was observed once. CDR3 length: 16 residues. V gave up 5 bases and J gave up 7 bases, with 23 bases separating them. Per germline, CDR1 DFQATT and CDR2 SNEGSKA (reference sequence). TCRdb passed the RT-PCR reads through MiXCR, listing each CDR3 protein once. The sample gives over 350,000 distinct CDR3 sequences, approximately 16% of which show up once; less than 9.5% is in the top ten. The chain recombines TRBV20-1 with TRBJ2-2; perhaps TRBD2 as D (7 bases). The TCR originated in a human donor who was either an allogeneic HSCT recipient or a stem cell or donor lymphocyte infusion donor (not recorded which). It is not recorded whose cells these are; they may come from a transplant donor. The material sequenced was blood, either unsorted or a sorted T cell fraction (not recorded which). The CDR3 coding sequence is TGCAGTGCTGCAGGGCTTGGGGGGGCCAGGAGCGGGGAGCTGTTTTTT. Its translation: CSAAGLGGARSGELFF.